This entry concerns a single TCR beta chain. Its antigen is unknown. A sample-barcoded 5' primer and a J-beta primer mix were used in a second PCR of roughly 6 to 12 cycles. Carrying 12 random nucleotides, a template-switch adaptor labeled each individual cDNA molecule. TCRdb redid the calling of the 5' RACE reads with MiXCR, one entry per CDR3 protein. The sample includes just over 1 million distinct CDR3 sequences, under 45% of them seen just once. This CDR3 has 16 residues. Germline V gives CDR1 MNHEY, CDR2 SVGAGI. Trimming shortened V by 0 bases and J by 5 bases, and 16 bases separated the two germline ends. The data are from a study of blood T cells in healthy people across ages. Study observations and caveats: Per million T cells, TCR beta diversity dropped about linearly as age rose. Investigators treated diversity estimates from one million T cells as underestimates.

Extraction yielded at least 6 micrograms of total RNA per sample. The sample comprised blood. The chain links TRBV6-5 to TRBJ2-5, with D perhaps TRBD2 (6 bases). This receptor was obtained from a woman aged 60 to 75 in good health. The CDR3 loop is CASSYSEGWGEETQYF. In DNA form, the CDR3 reads TGTGCCAGCAGTTACTCTGAGGGGTGGGGGGAGGAGACCCAGTACTTC.